What follows describes a single TCR beta chain. Additional DNA sequences in this sample encode the identical CDR3. Primers: 60 Vbeta forward and 13 Jbeta reverse. Repertoires were generated with immunoSEQ multiplex PCR, while TCRdb's copy carries only in-frame clones and drops some. The top ten hold around 2.8% of the sample, which has 65,000 to 90,000 clones, 76% seen once. The sample is drawn from a study of cytomegalovirus exposure and HLA in healthy donors. V lost 1 base to trimming and J lost 4 bases, with 6 bases between them. Germline V gene sequence: CDR1 SGDLS, CDR2 YYNGEE. This CDR3 comprises 13 residues.

The chain has TRBV9 and TRBJ1-5, with a possible D match to TRBD1 (5 bases). The sample taken for sequencing was PBMCs. The receptor's source is a man aged 35-49 years in good health and CMV-seronegative. CDR3 sequence (DNA): TGTGCCAGCAGCGTAAGGGGAAATCAGCCCCAGCATTTT. Protein: CASSVRGNQPQHF.